The next 26 T cell receptor beta chains were all read from a single sample in a study of CD8 T cells in Susac syndrome. RNA, at roughly 0.45 to 1 ug, was reverse transcribed with random hexamers. TCRdb independently ran MiXCR on the immunoSEQ multiplex PCR reads; one entry per CDR3 protein. The sample lists roughly 250,000 distinct CDR3 sequences; 90% to 97% were seen once. Sequenced sample: CD4+ T cells from PBMCs. These receptors all come from a human donor with Susac syndrome.

The V and J genes are TRBV6-1 and TRBJ2-3, with D perhaps matching TRBD1 (6 bases). Trimming shortened V by 5 bases and J by 1 base, and 22 bases separated the two germline ends. Looked up from germline, CDR1 is MNHNS and CDR2 is SASEGT. The CDR3 runs to 18 residues. CDR3 sequence (DNA): TGTGCCAGCAGTCCAAATTGGGGCCGCCACAGGGGCACAGATACGCAGTATTTT. As protein: CASSPNWGRHRGTDTQYF.

CDR3 amino acids: CASSSLSREAWSYNEQFF. The CDR3 nucleotides are TGCGCCAGCAGCTCCCTTTCGCGGGAGGCCTGGTCTTACAATGAGCAGTTCTTC. The chain uses TRBV5-1 and TRBJ2-1; 8 bases are shared with TRBD2. The CDR3 has 18 amino acids. The V gene's germline CDR1 is SGHRS and CDR2 YFSETQ. Trimming removed 3 bases from V and 4 bases from J; junction bases left unmatched: 15. The variable domain in full, with the rest retrieved from reference TRBV5-1 and TRBJ2-1, is KAGVTQTPRYLIKTRGQQVTLSCSPISGHRSVSWYQQTPGQGLQFLFEYFSETQRNKGNFPGRFSGRQFSNSRSEMNVSTLELGDSALYLCASSSLSREAWSYNEQFFGPGTRLTVL.

The V call is TRBV6-2 or TRBV6-3, the J call TRBJ2-2; TRBD2 aligns across 8 bases. Trimming cost V 8 bases and J 0 bases; bases outside gene matches: 8. There are 16 residues in the CDR3. Germline CDR1 is MNHEY and CDR2 is SVGEGT. DNA for the CDR3: TGTGCCAGCGGGAAGAGGGGACTAGCGAACACCGGGGAGCTGTTTTTT. It yields the protein CASGKRGLANTGELFF.

The chain joins TRBV20-1 to TRBJ2-3, with 11 bases lining up with TRBD1. The germline gives CDR1 DFQATT, CDR2 SNEGSKA (reference sequence). CDR3 size: 15 residues. The J segment lost 4 bases and the V segment lost 3 bases, leaving 6 bases of the junction unmatched. In DNA, the CDR3 is TGCAGTGCTAGCTTTGGACAGGGGGCAGCAGATACGCAGTATTTT. Translating gives CSASFGQGAADTQYF.

The J gene is TRBJ2-4, the V gene TRBV29-1, with TRBD1 identical over 10 bases. In germline, CDR1 is SQVTM, CDR2 ANQGSEA. The CDR3 consists of 17 residues. V dropped 5 bases and J dropped 0; count of bases not matched to a gene: 10. Here the CDR3 DNA reads TGCAGCGTTATAGTTGGGACAGGGGACCTAGCCAAAAACATTCAGTACTTC. Translated: CSVIVGTGDLAKNIQYF.

The chain carries TRBV14 and TRBJ1-5; D not certain. The CDR3 runs to 13 residues. CDR1 SGHDN and CDR2 FVKESK come from the germline V gene. V shed 1 base and J shed 9 bases, with 10 bases lying between them. As DNA, the CDR3 is TGTGCCAGCAGCCAAGGCGGGCATCGGCCCCAGCATTTT. Encoded protein: CASSQGGHRPQHF. Filled out from reference TRBV14 and TRBJ1-5, the complete variable domain reads EAGVTQFPSHSVIEKGQTVTLRCDPISGHDNLYWYRRVMGKEIKFLLHFVKESKQDESGMPNNRFLAERTGGTYSTLKVQPAELEDSGVYFCASSQGGHRPQHFGDGTRLSIL.

This sequence joins TRBV29-1 and TRBJ2-2, with D perhaps matching TRBD1 (5 bases). This CDR3 has 12 amino acids. Germline CDR1 SQVTM, CDR2 ANQGSEA. DNA for the CDR3: TGCAGTACGCGGACACTTTCCGGGGAGCTGTTTTTT. Amino acid sequence: CSTRTLSGELFF.

This sequence joins TRBV20-1 and TRBJ1-5; D is ambiguous. The CDR3 spans 13 residues. Between the trimmed V and J ends, which lost 1 base and 4 bases, there was a span of 8 bases. Germline assignment: CDR1 DFQATT and CDR2 SNEGSKA (reference sequence). For the CDR3, the DNA is TGCAGTGCTAGAGGGTCAGGTAATCAGCCCCAGCATTTT. Its protein product is CSARGSGNQPQHF.

This chain connects TRBV5-4 to TRBJ2-3, with 7 bases that match TRBD2. Germline V gives CDR1 SGHNT, CDR2 YYREEE (reference sequence). V was pared by 2 bases and J by 4 bases, with 7 bases of the junction left unmatched. CDR3 length: 15 amino acids. The CDR3 nucleotides read TGTGCCAGCAGCTTCGGCGGGAGTAGGGCAGATACGCAGTATTTT. This codes for CASSFGGSRADTQYF.

The chain has TRBV5-1 and TRBJ2-7; TRBD2 aligns across 8 bases. CDR3 length: 14 amino acids. CDR1 is SGHRS and CDR2 is YFSETQ in the germline V gene. Germline trimming cut 4 bases from V and 2 bases from J; bases unmatched to any gene: 5. This CDR3 reads CASSASGSAYEQYF. As DNA, the CDR3 is TGCGCCAGCAGCGCCAGCGGGAGCGCCTACGAGCAGTACTTC.

This sequence joins TRBV11-2 and TRBJ2-7; TRBD2 aligns across 10 bases. CDR3 size: 13 residues. CDR1 SGHAT and CDR2 FQNNGV come from the germline V gene. V was pared by 2 bases and J by 6 bases, with 1 base of the junction left unmatched. CDR3 region: CASSLPSGSEQYF. CDR3 DNA: TGTGCCAGCAGCTTACCTAGCGGGAGCGAGCAGTACTTC.

This clonotype has a single count. This chain connects TRBV9 to TRBJ2-5; D is perhaps TRBD1 (6 bases). Trimming cost V 1 base and J 3 bases, with 7 bases left between them. CDR1 is SGDLS, CDR2 YYNGEE, per germline. The CDR3 contains 13 residues. CDR3 sequence reads: CASSVNREETQYF. DNA for the CDR3: TGTGCCAGCAGCGTAAACAGGGAAGAGACCCAGTACTTC.

CDR3 residues: CSALPWLARDGQYF. As DNA, the CDR3 is TGCAGTGCCCTTCCCTGGCTAGCTAGAGACGGCCAGTACTTC. The V call is TRBV20-1, the J call TRBJ2-5, with D possibly TRBD2 on 5 matching bases. Deletions cut 6 bases from V and 10 bases from J, with 24 bases between. This CDR3 comprises 14 residues. Germline CDR1 reads DFQATT; CDR2 reads SNEGSKA (reference sequence).

This clonotype has a handful of counts. The DNA of the CDR3 is TGCGCCAGCAGCCAAGATCCCTACAATGAGCAGTTCTTC. Translating gives CASSQDPYNEQFF. The chain is built from TRBV4-1 and TRBJ2-1; D not certain. The V and J ends lost 0 bases and 2 bases respectively, with 2 bases between them. The CDR3 consists of 13 residues. CDR1 is MGHRA and CDR2 is YSYEKL in the germline V gene.

V is TRBV19 and J is TRBJ1-1; D is possibly TRBD1 (5 bases). Germline V gene lookup returns CDR1 LNHDA and CDR2 SQIVND (reference sequence). The CDR3 spans 14 residues. V was cut by 4 bases and J by 3 bases, with 12 bases left in between. For the CDR3, the DNA is TGTGCCAGTAGTACCCTCCGAGGGGACACTGAAGCTTTCTTT. Protein: CASSTLRGDTEAFF.

The chain is built from TRBV11-3 and TRBJ2-1; 11 bases are shared with TRBD2. CDR3 length: 14 residues. Trimming removed 5 bases from V and 9 bases from J; junction bases left unmatched: 6. The germline gives CDR1 SGHNT, CDR2 YENEEA. CDR3 amino acids: CASSQGLAGGEQFF. As DNA, the CDR3 is TGTGCCAGCAGCCAGGGGCTAGCGGGAGGTGAGCAGTTCTTC. Using reference TRBV11-3 and TRBJ2-1 for the parts outside the CDR3, the full variable domain is EAGVVQSPRYKIIEKKQPVAFWCNPISGHNTLYWYLQNLGQGPELLIRYENEEAVDDSQLPKDRFSAERLKGVDSTLKIQPAELGDSAVYLCASSQGLAGGEQFFGPGTRLTVL.

This chain joins TRBV15 and TRBJ1-1; TRBD1 is a possible D gene (5 bases). Deletions cut 6 bases from V and 5 bases from J, with 25 bases between. Germline V gene data show CDR1 as LNHNV and CDR2 as YYDKDF (reference sequence). This CDR3 comprises 17 residues. The CDR3 sequence: CATRGRGRLNPSTEAFF. The CDR3 region has the DNA TGTGCCACCAGGGGTAGGGGCAGACTTAACCCTTCGACTGAAGCTTTCTTT.

This chain joins TRBV14 and TRBJ2-1; D may be TRBD2 (6 bases). CDR3 size: 14 residues. From germline, CDR1 is SGHDN and CDR2 FVKESK. Trimming left V 1 base short and J 7 bases short, with 11 bases between. CDR3 coding DNA: TGTGCCAGCAGCCAAGTTCCTAGCGCGAATGAGCAGTTCTTC. This sequence encodes CASSQVPSANEQFF.

The chain is built from TRBV12-3 or TRBV12-4 and TRBJ2-1; 8 bases are shared with TRBD2. V shed 7 bases and J 6 bases; nucleotides not matched to a gene: 2. The CDR3 consists of 12 residues. CDR3 sequence: CASTAGVNEQFF. CDR3 sequence (DNA): TGTGCCAGCACAGCGGGAGTCAATGAGCAGTTCTTC.

The chain has TRBV11-2 and TRBJ2-3; TRBD2 matches at 7 bases. Germline assignment: CDR1 SGHAT and CDR2 FQNNGV. Unmatched junction bases numbered 4, after V lost 1 base and J lost 6 bases. This CDR3 contains 14 residues. The CDR3 sequence is CASSLGPGRDTQYF. The CDR3 bases are TGTGCCAGCAGCTTAGGCCCCGGGAGGGATACGCAGTATTTT.

In this sample, this clonotype turned up once. The CDR3 protein is CAWSAQGSHEQYF. CDR3 coding DNA: TGTGCCTGGAGTGCCCAGGGGAGCCACGAGCAGTACTTC. The rearrangement joins TRBV30 to TRBJ2-7; possibly TRBD1 for D (6 bases). Germline loops: CDR1 GTSNPN, CDR2 SVGIG (reference sequence). Between the trimmed V and J ends, which lost 1 base and 5 bases, there was a span of 12 bases. The CDR3 covers 13 residues.

This clonotype occurred once. The chain joins TRBV20-1 to TRBJ2-3; D is uncertain. V dropped 3 bases and J dropped 6 bases, with 13 bases sitting between them. The CDR3 extends over 13 amino acids. Germline V lookup: CDR1 DFQATT, CDR2 SNEGSKA (reference sequence). This CDR3 reads CSASLVAGDTQYF. The CDR3, as DNA: TGCAGTGCTAGCTTGGTGGCCGGGGATACGCAGTATTTT.

The gene calls are TRBV3-1 and TRBJ2-1; tentatively, D is TRBD1 or TRBD2 (6 bases each). The CDR3 length is 15 residues. Germline CDR1 is LGHDT and CDR2 is YNNKEL (reference sequence). The V end lost 5 bases, the J end lost 3 bases, and 14 bases lay between the germline ends. The CDR3 nucleotides read TGTGCCAGCAGCGATCTGCGGGACATCTACAATGAGCAGTTCTTC. It translates to CASSDLRDIYNEQFF.

The J gene is TRBJ2-5, the V gene TRBV25-1; 10 nucleotides line up with TRBD2. The ends lost 2 bases at V and 0 bases at J; junction bases unmatched: 6. The CDR3 consists of 17 residues. Germline CDR1 and CDR2: MGHDK and SYGVNS. CDR3 DNA sequence: TGTGCCAGCAGTGAACCAACTAGCGGGATGTACCAAGAGACCCAGTACTTC. The encoded protein is CASSEPTSGMYQETQYF.

The chain combines TRBV27 with TRBJ2-1; D possibly corresponds to TRBD2 (5 bases). V was pared by 8 bases and J by 6 bases, with 20 bases between. CDR3 length: 15 residues. CDR1 and CDR2 (germline): MNHEY, SMNVEV (reference sequence). The CDR3 DNA sequence: TGTGCCAGCGCCGAGAGGGATCCAAGGATCAATGAGCAGTTCTTC. Protein sequence: CASAERDPRINEQFF.

This chain uses TRBV20-1 with TRBJ1-5; 7 bases are a match to TRBD1. The CDR3 covers 14 residues. Germline V gives CDR1 DFQATT, CDR2 SNEGSKA (reference sequence). The V and J ends lost 6 bases and 2 bases, in that order; junction bases with no gene match: 7. The CDR3: CSAYPGQGNQPQHF. The CDR3 bases are TGCAGTGCCTACCCCGGACAGGGCAATCAGCCCCAGCATTTT.